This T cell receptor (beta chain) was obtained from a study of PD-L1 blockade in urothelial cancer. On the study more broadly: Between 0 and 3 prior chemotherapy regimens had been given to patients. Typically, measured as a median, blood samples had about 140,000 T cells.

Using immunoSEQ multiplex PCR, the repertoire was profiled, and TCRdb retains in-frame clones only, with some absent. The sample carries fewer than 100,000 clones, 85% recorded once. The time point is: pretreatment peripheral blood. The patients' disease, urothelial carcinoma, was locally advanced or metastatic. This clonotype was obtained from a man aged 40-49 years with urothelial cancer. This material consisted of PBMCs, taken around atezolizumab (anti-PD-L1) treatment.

DNA for the CDR3: TGTGCCAGCAGTGAACCGGGACAGATGACCTACGAGCAGTACTTC. It translates to CASSEPGQMTYEQYF. The rearrangement joins TRBV6-1 to TRBJ2-7; TRBD1 matches 7 bases. V lost 2 bases, J lost 2 bases, and 6 bases stayed unmatched. In germline, CDR1 is MNHNS, CDR2 SASEGT. This CDR3 is built from 15 residues.